The source of this TCR beta chain is a study of vaccination effects on CD4 cells after COVID-19. General study results and limits: Marked clonal contraction of infection- and vaccine-induced clones was seen late after vaccination. The study got few convalescent patients and did not collect any early post-infection timepoints.

The ViraFEST assay expanded antigen-specific CD4+ T cells with viral peptide pools before sequencing. Culture lasted around eleven days before CD4+ T cell isolation. Each person got two doses of an mRNA SARS-CoV-2 vaccine, BNT162b2 or mRNA-1273. On both days 3 and 7, half of the culture medium was replaced with IL-2 medium. A remark on this clone: Its cognate antigen is unknown.

The ends were cut back, 0 bases at V and 0 bases at J, with 16 bases in the middle. The CDR3 extends over 19 amino acids. Looked up from germline, CDR1 is SGDLS and CDR2 is YYNGEE. Sequenced by immunoSEQ multiplex PCR; TCRdb stores in-frame clones only, minus some. The sample has about 31,000 clones, around 75% seen once; the top ten hold 5.8%. J is TRBJ2-6 and V is TRBV9; perhaps TRBD2 as D (6 bases). Source: CD4+ T cells from PBMCs cultured with SARS-CoV-2 spike peptides, taken after COVID-19 vaccination. The receptor was isolated from a human donor who received a COVID-19 vaccine. Some clones in this sample may be carry-over from other donors' samples. The CDR3 DNA reads TGTGCCAGCAGCGTAGCGGGTAGGGGACTGACCTCTGGGGCCAACGTCCTGACTTTC. Its translation is CASSVAGRGLTSGANVLTF.